Below are 13 T cell receptor beta chains sequenced from a single sample in a study. One entry per CDR3 protein results from TCRdb running MiXCR on the 5' RACE reads. Among about 64,000 distinct CDR3 sequences listed, 20% to 25% were seen once. Sequenced material: memory CD4+ T cells sorted from a lymph node. The subset here: memory CD4+ T cells, CD4+CD45RO+CD25-. Source of these receptors: a female donor with breast cancer.

Of note for this clonotype: An end of the junction does not agree with germline; a read error may underlie this. The chain recombines TRBV4-3 with TRBJ2-7, with 7 bases lining up with TRBD1. There are 15 residues in the CDR3. Germline CDR1 and CDR2: LGHNA and YSLEER. CDR3 amino acids: CASSQDWGQSYEQHF. In DNA form, the CDR3 reads TGCGCCAGCAGCCAAGATTGGGGACAGTCCTACGAGCAGCACTTC.

The chain employs TRBV2 and TRBJ1-2; D unresolved. Germline V CDR1 and CDR2: SNHLY, FYNNEI. Deletions cut 7 bases from V and 8 bases from J, with 14 bases between. There are 12 residues in the CDR3. The CDR3 sequence is CASKRNSEGYTF. The DNA of the CDR3 is TGTGCCAGCAAGCGGAATTCGGAGGGCTACACCTTC.

This clonotype was observed a handful of times. The rearrangement joins TRBV29-1 to TRBJ1-5; no clear D. The germline V gene encodes CDR1 SQVTM and CDR2 ANQGSEA. The CDR3 sequence is 13 residues long. CDR3 sequence (DNA): TGCAGTGTGCTTGCGGGCATTAATCAGCCCCAGCATTTT. It translates to CSVLAGINQPQHF.

This rearrangement joins TRBV12-3 or TRBV12-4 to TRBJ1-5; D is possibly TRBD1 (6 bases). This CDR3 has 13 residues. V was cut by 5 bases and J by 4 bases, with 9 bases left in between. The DNA for the CDR3 is TGTGCCAGCAGTGGACAGACAAATCAGCCCCAGCATTTT. Translating gives CASSGQTNQPQHF.

About this clonotype: This could be a read error, since a much larger clone is one nucleotide away. The rearrangement links TRBV6-5 to TRBJ2-1; 7 nucleotides line up with TRBD2. Germline V gene sequence: CDR1 MNHEY, CDR2 SVGAGI. This CDR3 has 14 residues. DNA for the CDR3: TGTGCCAGCAGCCGCAAGGCGCGGGGAGGGGAGCAGGTCTTC. Its protein product is CASSRKARGGEQVF.

Here the CDR3 reads CASSPPGGRTDTQYF. In DNA, the CDR3 is TGTGCCAGCAGCCCCCCGGGGGGGAGGACAGATACGCAGTATTTT. The rearrangement joins TRBV7-9 to TRBJ2-3, with 8 nucleotides matching TRBD2. Germline lookup yields CDR1 SEHNR and CDR2 FQNEAQ (reference sequence). Unmatched junction bases numbered 7, after V lost 5 bases and J lost 3 bases. This CDR3 has 15 residues.

The chain uses TRBV28 and TRBJ2-3, with D perhaps being TRBD1 or TRBD2 (6 bases each). Germline V gives CDR1 MDHEN, CDR2 SYDVKM. CDR3 length: 14 residues. The ends were cut back, 5 bases at V and 5 bases at J, with 14 bases in the middle. In DNA form, the CDR3 reads TGTGCCAGCAGTCCCCACGGGGGCGGAGATACGCAGTATTTT. Its protein is CASSPHGGGDTQYF.

This clonotype has just a few counts. The rearrangement uses TRBV7-9 and TRBJ2-7; 7 bases fit TRBD2. Germline CDR1 SEHNR, CDR2 FQNEAQ (reference sequence). Losses at the gene ends were 1 base for V and 6 bases for J; bases not matched to a gene: 12. The CDR3 loop spans 16 amino acids. This CDR3 reads CASSLGVGGPSFEQYF. As DNA, the CDR3 is TGTGCCAGCAGCTTAGGAGTGGGAGGGCCGAGCTTCGAGCAGTACTTC. Supplemented by reference TRBV7-9 and TRBJ2-7, the full variable domain reads DTGVSQNPRHKITKRGQNVTFRCDPISEHNRLYWYRQTLGQGPEFLTYFQNEAQLEKSRLLSDRFSAERPKGSFSTLEIQRTEQGDSAMYLCASSLGVGGPSFEQYFGPGTRLTVT.

V usage is TRBV27 and J usage is TRBJ1-1; the D is unclear. Germline assignment: CDR1 MNHEY and CDR2 SMNVEV (reference sequence). This CDR3 contains 14 residues. Trimming cost V 1 base and J 3 bases, with 9 bases left between them. The CDR3 sequence: CASSLYRTYTEAFF. Here the CDR3 DNA reads TGTGCCAGCAGTTTATACAGAACATACACTGAAGCTTTCTTT.

In regard to this clonotype: Just one base apart from a much larger clone, this may be a read error. The chain links TRBV2 to TRBJ2-7, with TRBD1 identical over 8 bases. Germline assignment: CDR1 SNHLY and CDR2 FYNNEI. The CDR3 extends over 13 amino acids. The CDR3 sequence is CVSSGTGPYEQYF. In DNA, the CDR3 is TGTGTCAGCAGTGGGACAGGACCCTACGAGCAGTACTTC.

There are many counts of this clonotype. This chain joins TRBV12-3 or TRBV12-4 and TRBJ2-2; D is unclear. The ends were cut back, 2 bases at V and 7 bases at J, with 8 bases in the middle. The CDR3 is made up of 13 amino acids. The CDR3 region is CASSLTSLGELFF. The CDR3 DNA reads TGTGCCAGCAGTTTAACCTCACTCGGGGAGCTGTTTTTT.

This clonotype was detected many times. The chain employs TRBV9 and TRBJ1-6; no firm D call. Trimming stripped 0 bases from V and 0 bases from J, with 4 bases between. This CDR3 has 15 residues. The V gene's germline CDR1 is SGDLS and CDR2 YYNGEE. The chain's CDR3 is CASSVGGSYNSPLHF. Here the CDR3 DNA reads TGTGCCAGCAGCGTAGGTGGCTCCTATAATTCACCCCTCCACTTT. Variable domain in full (rest from reference TRBV9 and TRBJ1-6): DSGVTQTPKHLITATGQRVTLRCSPRSGDLSVYWYQQSLDQGLQFLIQYYNGEERAKGNILERFSAQQFPDLHSELNLSSLELGDSALYFCASSVGGSYNSPLHFGNGTRLTVT.

V usage is TRBV29-1 and J usage is TRBJ2-3; 7 bases align to TRBD2. V dropped 7 bases and J dropped 1; count of bases not matched to a gene: 8. The V gene's germline CDR1 is SQVTM and CDR2 ANQGSEA. There are 14 residues in the CDR3. The CDR3 spells CSGGHAGGTDTQYF. DNA for the CDR3: TGCAGCGGTGGCCACGCGGGAGGCACAGATACGCAGTATTTT.